The 21 T cell receptor beta chains given below trace back to one sample, sequenced in a study of CD8 T cell repertoires and HIV-1 epitope variants. No cognate antigen is known for these TCRs. Sequencing was performed with immunoSEQ multiplex PCR; in TCRdb, only in-frame clones are kept and a portion is missing. The sample yields thousands of clones, around two thirds seen once. Sequencing was done on a sample of cultured CD8+ T cells derived from PBMCs. These receptors were obtained from a male donor with HIV.

This chain joins TRBV6-6 and TRBJ2-7; possibly TRBD1 or TRBD2 for D (5 bases each). Germline V gene sequence: CDR1 MNHNY, CDR2 SVGAGI (reference sequence). V lost 6 bases and J 0 bases, leaving 9 bases between the germline ends. The CDR3 has 13 amino acids. Here the CDR3 reads CASSPRGSYEQYF. The CDR3 DNA is TGTGCCAGCAGCCCGAGGGGCTCCTACGAGCAGTACTTC.

The chain employs TRBV9 and TRBJ2-5; 11 bases align to TRBD1. The trim removed 0 bases at V and 2 bases at J, leaving 3 bases unmatched. The germline V gene encodes CDR1 SGDLS and CDR2 YYNGEE. The CDR3 is made up of 16 amino acids. CDR3 loop: CASSVEDRGHQETQYF. The CDR3 bases are TGTGCCAGCAGCGTAGAGGACAGGGGGCATCAAGAGACCCAGTACTTC.

CDR3 protein: CASSLSGGADTQYF. The CDR3 region has the DNA TGTGCCAGCAGCCTCAGCGGGGGGGCAGATACGCAGTATTTT. The J gene is TRBJ2-3, the V gene TRBV27; 10 positions match TRBD2. This CDR3 has 14 residues. Germline V CDR1 and CDR2: MNHEY, SMNVEV (reference sequence). V dropped 6 bases and J dropped 4; count of bases not matched to a gene: 4.

The chain joins TRBV5-1 to TRBJ1-1; 7 bases agree with TRBD1. Per germline, CDR1 SGHRS and CDR2 YFSETQ. The junction had 5 bases not matched to a gene; V was cut back by 5 bases and J by 7 bases. The CDR3 loop spans 12 amino acids. Written as DNA, the CDR3 is TGCGCCAGCAGTCAGGGGACAGTTGAAGCTTTCTTT. Translating gives CASSQGTVEAFF.

The V and J genes are TRBV15 and TRBJ2-7; TRBD1 is a possible D gene (6 bases). The germline gives CDR1 LNHNV, CDR2 YYDKDF (reference sequence). The CDR3 loop spans 14 amino acids. Trimming shortened V by 0 bases and J by 5 bases, and 11 bases separated the two germline ends. In nucleotides, the CDR3 is TGTGCCACCAGCAGAGATCAGGGGAAGAACGAGCAGTACTTC. Encoded protein: CATSRDQGKNEQYF.

The genes are TRBV6-5 and TRBJ2-1, with TRBD2 as a possible D gene (6 bases). V lost 4 bases and J 5 bases, leaving 15 bases between the germline ends. The CDR3 is 15 residues long. CDR1 is MNHEY and CDR2 is SVGAGI in the germline V gene. This CDR3 is CASSWGRSVNNEQFF. CDR3 sequence (DNA): TGTGCCAGCAGTTGGGGGAGGTCGGTAAACAATGAGCAGTTCTTC.

CDR3 residues: CASSGTKSNQPQHF. The DNA for the CDR3 is TGTGCCAGCAGTGGCACAAAGAGCAATCAGCCCCAGCATTTT. The chain couples TRBV27 to TRBJ1-5, with no clear D. The V gene lost 5 bases and the J gene lost 1 base, with 9 bases spanning the gap. The CDR3 sequence is 14 residues long. Germline V CDR1 and CDR2: MNHEY, SMNVEV (reference sequence).

The chain recombines TRBV28 with TRBJ2-7; D is possibly TRBD1 or TRBD2 (5 bases each). CDR1 is MDHEN, CDR2 SYDVKM, per germline. V shed 4 bases and J shed 6 bases, with 13 bases lying between them. This CDR3 comprises 13 residues. In DNA, the CDR3 is TGTGCCAGCAGTTACTATTCCGGGGCCGAGCAGTACTTC. Encoded protein: CASSYYSGAEQYF.

The chain has TRBV5-6 and TRBJ2-1; weak D call: TRBD1 (6 bases). CDR3 size: 17 residues. V was clipped by 0 bases and J by 8 bases, with 21 bases between them. CDR1 is SGHDT, CDR2 YYEEEE, per germline. DNA for the CDR3: TGTGCCAGCAGCTTGGAGGACAGTGGGGTCTTTTATCATGAGCAGTTCTTC. This encodes CASSLEDSGVFYHEQFF. The whole variable domain, filled in from reference TRBV5-6 and TRBJ2-1, reads DAGVTQSPTHLIKTRGQQVTLRCSPKSGHDTVSWYQQALGQGPQFIFQYYEEEERQRGNFPDRFSGHQFPNYSSELNVNALLLGDSALYLCASSLEDSGVFYHEQFFGPGTRLTVL.

This rearrangement joins TRBV5-8 to TRBJ2-3; tentative D call: TRBD2 (6 bases). This CDR3 contains 14 residues. CDR1 is SGHTS, CDR2 YDEGEE, per germline. V lost 0 bases and J lost 3, with 8 bases in between. In nucleotides, the CDR3 is TGTGCCAGCAGCTTGGGACTAGTAACAGATACGCAGTATTTT. It encodes CASSLGLVTDTQYF.

The chain combines TRBV5-6 with TRBJ1-4; D possibly corresponds to TRBD1 (5 bases). The CDR3 runs 14 residues. V was trimmed by 0 bases and J by 8 bases, leaving 11 bases between them. The germline CDR1 and CDR2 sequences are SGHDT and YYEEEE. The CDR3 nucleotides read TGTGCCAGCAGCTTGGCACAGGAAGGCGAAAAACTGTTTTTT. It is translated as CASSLAQEGEKLFF.

The chain is built from TRBV19 and TRBJ2-7; possibly TRBD2 for D (6 bases). From germline, CDR1 is LNHDA and CDR2 SQIVND (reference sequence). This CDR3 comprises 14 residues. V was trimmed by 7 bases and J by 3 bases, leaving 16 bases between them. This CDR3 reads CASNSGREHYEQYF. The CDR3 DNA is TGTGCCAGTAACTCGGGGCGGGAACACTACGAGCAGTACTTC.

This clone was counted only a few times. The chain combines TRBV5-3 with TRBJ1-5; TRBD1 is a possible D gene (5 bases). TRBV5-3 belongs to the ORF category, with a function that is uncertain. CDR3 length: 15 residues. Trimming took 10 bases from V and 0 from J, leaving 17 bases between them. CDR3 coding DNA: TGTGCCCCCTCACGGGACGTTGATAGCAATCAGCCCCAGCATTTT. The encoded protein is CAPSRDVDSNQPQHF.

V usage is TRBV10-1 and J usage is TRBJ1-5; 10 bases are shared with TRBD1. The V segment lost 5 bases and the J segment 6 bases; nucleotides outside the gene matches: 4. Per germline, CDR1 WNHNN and CDR2 SYGVQD (reference sequence). This CDR3 contains 14 residues. CDR3 in DNA: TGCGCCAGCAGTTGGACAGGGGGGGTTCAGCCCCAGCATTTT. Its translation is CASSWTGGVQPQHF.

This CDR3 is CASSIGQGISGANVLTF. CDR3 bases: TGTGCCAGCAGCATAGGACAGGGAATCTCTGGGGCCAACGTCCTGACTTTC. The J gene is TRBJ2-6, the V gene TRBV9; 8 nucleotides match TRBD1. The V segment lost 4 bases and the J segment 0 bases; nucleotides outside the gene matches: 6. Germline V CDR1 and CDR2: SGDLS, YYNGEE. The CDR3 loop spans 17 amino acids.

This chain connects TRBV21-1 to TRBJ2-2; the table's D gene call, TRBD2, was not cross checked with the DNA. TRBV21-1 is deemed a pseudogene. The CDR3 loop spans 16 amino acids. The CDR3 here is CASSKKNTSKPGELFF. CDR3 DNA: TGTGCCAGCAGCAAGAAAAATACTAGCAAACCCGGGGAGCTGTTTTTT.

The CDR3 region is CASSQSRIGSYEQYF. The CDR3 nucleotides are TGTGCCAGCAGCCAATCCCGGATCGGCTCCTACGAGCAGTACTTC. The genes are TRBV14 and TRBJ2-7; D remains ambiguous. The V gene lost 2 bases and the J gene lost 0 bases, with 11 bases spanning the gap. The CDR3 runs to 15 residues. From germline, CDR1 is SGHDN and CDR2 FVKESK.

Relative to its sample, this clone is medium-sized (0.01 to 0.1%). V is TRBV28 and J is TRBJ1-1, with 8 bases matching TRBD1. Trimming cost V 5 bases and J 8 bases; bases outside gene matches: 7. This CDR3 spans 13 amino acids. Germline V gene data show CDR1 as MDHEN and CDR2 as SYDVKM. The CDR3 nucleotides read TGTGCCAGCAGTCCCATTGGGACAGGAGAAGCTTTCTTT. Translation gives CASSPIGTGEAFF.

The chain has TRBV9 and TRBJ2-7, with D uncertain. Trimming pared 0 bases from V and 3 bases from J, leaving 13 bases between. Germline loops: CDR1 SGDLS, CDR2 YYNGEE. CDR3 length: 15 residues. CDR3 protein: CASSVDPEGFYEQYF. CDR3 nucleotides: TGTGCCAGCAGCGTAGATCCCGAAGGGTTCTACGAGCAGTACTTC. The full variable domain, completed using reference TRBV9 and TRBJ2-7, is DSGVTQTPKHLITATGQRVTLRCSPRSGDLSVYWYQQSLDQGLQFLIQYYNGEERAKGNILERFSAQQFPDLHSELNLSSLELGDSALYFCASSVDPEGFYEQYFGPGTRLTVT.

The rearrangement joins TRBV4-1 to TRBJ1-4; D not certain. V was shortened by 1 base and J by 4 bases, with 19 bases between the two germline ends. Germline CDR1 and CDR2: MGHRA and YSYEKL. This CDR3 is built from 18 residues. CDR3 in amino acids: CASSQGITRGGVNEKLFF. In DNA, the CDR3 is TGCGCCAGCAGCCAAGGAATAACTCGTGGCGGCGTTAATGAAAAACTGTTTTTT.

This clone was found a few times. The CDR3 spells CASSYSTTSGGNEQFF. CDR3 coding DNA: TGTGCCAGCAGTTACTCGACGACTAGCGGGGGTAATGAGCAGTTCTTC. The genes are TRBV6-5 and TRBJ2-1; 12 bases line up with TRBD2. The length of the CDR3 is 16 residues. The germline V gene has CDR1 MNHEY and CDR2 SVGAGI. V trimming: 0 bases; J trimming: 7 bases; junction bases outside the gene matches: 4.